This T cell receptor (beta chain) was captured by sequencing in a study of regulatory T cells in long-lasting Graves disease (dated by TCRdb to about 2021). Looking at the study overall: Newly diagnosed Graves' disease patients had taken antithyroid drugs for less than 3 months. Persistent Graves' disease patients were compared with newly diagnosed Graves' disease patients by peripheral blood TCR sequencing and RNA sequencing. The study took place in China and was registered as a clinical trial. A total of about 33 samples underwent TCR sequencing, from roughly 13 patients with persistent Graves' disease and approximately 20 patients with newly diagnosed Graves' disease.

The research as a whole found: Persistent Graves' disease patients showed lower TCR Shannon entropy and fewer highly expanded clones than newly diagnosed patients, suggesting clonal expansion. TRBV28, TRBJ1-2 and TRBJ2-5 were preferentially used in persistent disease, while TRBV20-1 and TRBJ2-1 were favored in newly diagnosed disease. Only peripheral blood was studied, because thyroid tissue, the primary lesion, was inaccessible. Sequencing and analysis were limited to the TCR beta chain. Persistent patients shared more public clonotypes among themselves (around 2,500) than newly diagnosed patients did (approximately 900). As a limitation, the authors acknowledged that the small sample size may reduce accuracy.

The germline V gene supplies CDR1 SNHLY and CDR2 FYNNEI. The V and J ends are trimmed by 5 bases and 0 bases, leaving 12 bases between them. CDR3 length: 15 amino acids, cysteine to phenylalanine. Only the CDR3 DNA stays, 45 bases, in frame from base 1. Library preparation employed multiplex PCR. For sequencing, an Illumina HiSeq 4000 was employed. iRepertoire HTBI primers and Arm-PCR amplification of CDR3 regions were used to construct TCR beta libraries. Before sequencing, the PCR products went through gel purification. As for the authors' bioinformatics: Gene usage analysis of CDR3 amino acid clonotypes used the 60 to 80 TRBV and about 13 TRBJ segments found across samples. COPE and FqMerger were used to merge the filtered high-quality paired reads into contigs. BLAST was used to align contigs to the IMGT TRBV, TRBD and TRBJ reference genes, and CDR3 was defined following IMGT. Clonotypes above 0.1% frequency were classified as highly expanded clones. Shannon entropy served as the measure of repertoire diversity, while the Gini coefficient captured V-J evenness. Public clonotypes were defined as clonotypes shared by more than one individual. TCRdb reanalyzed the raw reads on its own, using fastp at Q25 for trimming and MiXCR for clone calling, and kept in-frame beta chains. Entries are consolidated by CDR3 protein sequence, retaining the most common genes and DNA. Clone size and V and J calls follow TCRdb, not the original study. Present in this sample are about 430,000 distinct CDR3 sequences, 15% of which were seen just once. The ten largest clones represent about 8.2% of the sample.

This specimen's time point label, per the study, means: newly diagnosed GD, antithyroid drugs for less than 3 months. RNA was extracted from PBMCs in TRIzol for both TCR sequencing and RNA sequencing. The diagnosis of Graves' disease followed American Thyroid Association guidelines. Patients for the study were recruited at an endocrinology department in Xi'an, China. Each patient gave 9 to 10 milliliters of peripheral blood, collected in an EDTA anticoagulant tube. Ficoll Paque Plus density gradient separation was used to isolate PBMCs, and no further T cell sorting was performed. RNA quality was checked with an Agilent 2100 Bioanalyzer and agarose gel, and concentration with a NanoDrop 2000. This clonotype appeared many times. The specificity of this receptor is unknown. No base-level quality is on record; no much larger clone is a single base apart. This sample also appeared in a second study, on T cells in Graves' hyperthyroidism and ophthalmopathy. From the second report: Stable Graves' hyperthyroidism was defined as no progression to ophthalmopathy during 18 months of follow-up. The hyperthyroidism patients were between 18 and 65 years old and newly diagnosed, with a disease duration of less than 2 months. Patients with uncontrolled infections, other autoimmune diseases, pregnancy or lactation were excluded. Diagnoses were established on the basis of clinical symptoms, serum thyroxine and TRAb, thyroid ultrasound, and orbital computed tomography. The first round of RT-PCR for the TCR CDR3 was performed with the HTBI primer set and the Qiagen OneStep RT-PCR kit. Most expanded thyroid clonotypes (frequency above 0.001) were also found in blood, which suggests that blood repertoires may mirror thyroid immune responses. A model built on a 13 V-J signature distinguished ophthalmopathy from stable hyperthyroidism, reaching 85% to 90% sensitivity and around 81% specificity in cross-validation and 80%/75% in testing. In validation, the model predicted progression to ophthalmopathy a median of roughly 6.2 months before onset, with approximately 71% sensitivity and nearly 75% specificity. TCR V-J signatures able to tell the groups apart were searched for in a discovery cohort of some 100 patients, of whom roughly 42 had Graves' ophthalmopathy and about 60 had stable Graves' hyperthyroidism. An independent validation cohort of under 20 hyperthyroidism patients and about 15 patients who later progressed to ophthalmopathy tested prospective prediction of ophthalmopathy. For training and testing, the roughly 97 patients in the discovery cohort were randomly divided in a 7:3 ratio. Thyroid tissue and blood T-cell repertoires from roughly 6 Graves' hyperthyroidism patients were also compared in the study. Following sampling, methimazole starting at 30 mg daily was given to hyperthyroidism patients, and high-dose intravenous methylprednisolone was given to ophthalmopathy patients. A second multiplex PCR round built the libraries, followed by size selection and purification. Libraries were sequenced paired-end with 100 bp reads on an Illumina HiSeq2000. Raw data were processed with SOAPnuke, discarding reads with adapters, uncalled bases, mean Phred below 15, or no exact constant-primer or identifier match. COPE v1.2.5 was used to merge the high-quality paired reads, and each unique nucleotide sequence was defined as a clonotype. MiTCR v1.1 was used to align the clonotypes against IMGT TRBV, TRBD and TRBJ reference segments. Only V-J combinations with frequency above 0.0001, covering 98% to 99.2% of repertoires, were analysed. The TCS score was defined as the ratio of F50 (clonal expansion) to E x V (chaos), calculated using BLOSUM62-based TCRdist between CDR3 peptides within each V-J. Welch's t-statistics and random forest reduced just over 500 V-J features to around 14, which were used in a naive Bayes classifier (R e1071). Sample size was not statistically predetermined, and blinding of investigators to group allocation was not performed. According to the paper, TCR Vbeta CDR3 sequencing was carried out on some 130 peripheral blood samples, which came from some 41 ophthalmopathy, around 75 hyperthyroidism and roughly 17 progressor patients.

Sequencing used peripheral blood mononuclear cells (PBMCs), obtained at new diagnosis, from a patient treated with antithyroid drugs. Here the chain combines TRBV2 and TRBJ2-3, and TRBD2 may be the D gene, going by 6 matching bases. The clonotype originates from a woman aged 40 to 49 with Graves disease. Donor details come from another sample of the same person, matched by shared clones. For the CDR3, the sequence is CASSPLAVSTDTQYF. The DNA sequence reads TGTGCCAGCAGTCCACTAGCAGTTAGCACAGATACGCAGTATTTT.